Detailed here is one T cell receptor (beta chain). The germline CDR1 and CDR2 sequences are GTSNPN and SVGIG (reference sequence). The germline V and J ends were trimmed by 1 base and 5 bases, with 11 bases remaining between them. The CDR3 is 13 amino acids. These data belong to a study of cytomegalovirus exposure and HLA in healthy donors. PCR amplification relied on 60 Vbeta primers (plus 13 Jbeta primers). Method: immunoSEQ multiplex PCR; TCRdb's copy keeps in-frame clones and lacks some. The sample shows about 190,000 clones, 65% to 75% of them seen only once. The sample comprised PBMCs. The sequence was obtained from a man under 40 in good health and CMV-seropositive. This rearrangement joins TRBV30 to TRBJ2-5; no reliable D call. The CDR3: CAWSGNSRETQYF. In nucleotides, the CDR3 is TGTGCCTGGAGTGGTAACAGCAGGGAGACCCAGTACTTC.